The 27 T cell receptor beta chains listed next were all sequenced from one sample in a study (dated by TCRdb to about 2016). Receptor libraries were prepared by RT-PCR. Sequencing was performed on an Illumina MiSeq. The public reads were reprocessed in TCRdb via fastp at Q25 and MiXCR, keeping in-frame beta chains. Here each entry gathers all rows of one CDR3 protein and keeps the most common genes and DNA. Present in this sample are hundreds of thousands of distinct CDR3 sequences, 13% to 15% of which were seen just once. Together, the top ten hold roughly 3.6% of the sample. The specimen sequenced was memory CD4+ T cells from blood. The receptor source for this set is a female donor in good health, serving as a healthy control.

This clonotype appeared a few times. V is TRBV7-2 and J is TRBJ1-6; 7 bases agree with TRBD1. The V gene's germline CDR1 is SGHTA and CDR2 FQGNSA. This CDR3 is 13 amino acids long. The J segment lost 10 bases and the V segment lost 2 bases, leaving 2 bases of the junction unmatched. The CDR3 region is CASSLQGESPLHF. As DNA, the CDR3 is TGTGCCAGCAGCTTACAGGGGGAGTCACCCCTCCACTTT.

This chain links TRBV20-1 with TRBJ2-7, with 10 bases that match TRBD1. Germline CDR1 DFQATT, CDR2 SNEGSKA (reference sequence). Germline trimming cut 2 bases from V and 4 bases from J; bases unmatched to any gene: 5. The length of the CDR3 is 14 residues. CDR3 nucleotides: TGCAGTGCTAGACGAGGACAGGGGGGGTACGAGCAGTACTTC. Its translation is CSARRGQGGYEQYF.

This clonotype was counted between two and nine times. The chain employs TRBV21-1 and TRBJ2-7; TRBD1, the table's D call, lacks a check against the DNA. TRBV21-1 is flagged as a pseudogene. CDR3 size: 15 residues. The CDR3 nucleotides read TGTGCCAGCAGCAAATTATGGGACAGATCCTACGAGCAGTACTTC. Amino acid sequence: CASSKLWDRSYEQYF.

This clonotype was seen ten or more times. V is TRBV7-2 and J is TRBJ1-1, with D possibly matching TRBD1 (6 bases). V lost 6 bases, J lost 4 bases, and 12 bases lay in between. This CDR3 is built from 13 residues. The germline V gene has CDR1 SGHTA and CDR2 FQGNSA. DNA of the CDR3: TGTGCCAGCAGTAGTCAGGGGAGCACTGAAGCTTTCTTT. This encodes CASSSQGSTEAFF.

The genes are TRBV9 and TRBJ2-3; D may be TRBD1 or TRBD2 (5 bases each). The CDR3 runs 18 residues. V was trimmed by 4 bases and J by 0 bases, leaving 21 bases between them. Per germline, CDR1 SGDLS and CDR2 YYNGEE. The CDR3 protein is CASSIGTQATDSTDTQYF. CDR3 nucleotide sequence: TGTGCCAGCAGCATTGGGACCCAAGCTACCGATAGCACAGATACGCAGTATTTT.

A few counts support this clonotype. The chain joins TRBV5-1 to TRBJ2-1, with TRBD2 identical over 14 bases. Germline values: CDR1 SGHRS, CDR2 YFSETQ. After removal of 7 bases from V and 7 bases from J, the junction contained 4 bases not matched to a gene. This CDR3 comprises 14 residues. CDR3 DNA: TGCGCCAGCCGACGGACTAGCGGGAGGAATGAGCAGTTCTTC. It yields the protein CASRRTSGRNEQFF. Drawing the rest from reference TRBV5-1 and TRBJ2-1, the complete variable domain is KAGVTQTPRYLIKTRGQQVTLSCSPISGHRSVSWYQQTPGQGLQFLFEYFSETQRNKGNFPGRFSGRQFSNSRSEMNVSTLELGDSALYLCASRRTSGRNEQFFGPGTRLTVL.

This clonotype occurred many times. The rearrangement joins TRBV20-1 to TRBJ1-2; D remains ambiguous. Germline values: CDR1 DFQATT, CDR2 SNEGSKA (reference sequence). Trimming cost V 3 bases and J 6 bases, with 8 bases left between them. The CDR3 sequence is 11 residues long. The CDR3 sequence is CSARWTDGYTF. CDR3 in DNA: TGCAGTGCTAGGTGGACGGATGGCTACACCTTC.

For the CDR3, the DNA is TGTGCCTGGAGTGAAATGACAGGGGAGGGACATGAGCAGTTCTTC. Amino acid sequence: CAWSEMTGEGHEQFF. The rearrangement joins TRBV30 to TRBJ2-1; D might be TRBD1 (8 bases). V lost 1 base to trimming and J lost 8 bases, with 18 bases between them. Germline-derived CDR1 and CDR2 are GTSNPN and SVGIG (reference sequence). CDR3 length: 15 residues.

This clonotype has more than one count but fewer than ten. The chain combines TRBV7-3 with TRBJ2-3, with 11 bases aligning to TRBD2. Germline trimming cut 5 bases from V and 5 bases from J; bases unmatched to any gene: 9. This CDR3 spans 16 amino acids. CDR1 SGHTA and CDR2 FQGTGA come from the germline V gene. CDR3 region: CASSPRLAGTVDTQYF. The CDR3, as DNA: TGTGCCAGCAGCCCCCGACTAGCGGGAACTGTAGATACGCAGTATTTT. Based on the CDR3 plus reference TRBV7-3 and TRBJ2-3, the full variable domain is GAGVSQTPSNKVTEKGKYVELRCDPISGHTALYWYRQSLGQGPEFLIYFQGTGAADDSGLPNDRFFAVRPEGSVSTLKIQRTERGDSAVYLCASSPRLAGTVDTQYFGPGTRLTVL.

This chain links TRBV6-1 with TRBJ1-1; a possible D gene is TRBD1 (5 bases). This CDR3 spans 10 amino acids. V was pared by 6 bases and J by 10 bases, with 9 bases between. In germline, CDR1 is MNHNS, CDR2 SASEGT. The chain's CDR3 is CASRGEVAFF. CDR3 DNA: TGTGCCAGCAGGGGGGAGGTAGCTTTCTTT.

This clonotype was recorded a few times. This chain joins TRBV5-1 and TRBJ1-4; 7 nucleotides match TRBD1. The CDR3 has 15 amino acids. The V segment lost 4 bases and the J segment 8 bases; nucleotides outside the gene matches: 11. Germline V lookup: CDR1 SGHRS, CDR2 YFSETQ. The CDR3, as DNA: TGCGCCAGCAGCGTGCAAGGGGGCGCGGACGAAAAACTGTTTTTT. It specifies CASSVQGGADEKLFF.

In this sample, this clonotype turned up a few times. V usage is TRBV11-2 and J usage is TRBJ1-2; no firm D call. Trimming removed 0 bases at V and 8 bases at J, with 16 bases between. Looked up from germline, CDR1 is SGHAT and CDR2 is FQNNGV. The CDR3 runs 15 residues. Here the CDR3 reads CASSLDGGRASGYTF. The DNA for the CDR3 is TGTGCCAGCAGCTTAGATGGAGGGCGCGCCTCCGGCTACACCTTC.

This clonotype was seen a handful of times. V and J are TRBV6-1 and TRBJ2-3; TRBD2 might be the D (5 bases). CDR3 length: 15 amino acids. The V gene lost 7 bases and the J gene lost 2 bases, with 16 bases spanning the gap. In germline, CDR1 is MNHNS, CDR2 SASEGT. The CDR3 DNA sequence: TGTGCCAGCAAGCCTATAGGGAGTCCCACAGATACGCAGTATTTT. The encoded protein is CASKPIGSPTDTQYF.

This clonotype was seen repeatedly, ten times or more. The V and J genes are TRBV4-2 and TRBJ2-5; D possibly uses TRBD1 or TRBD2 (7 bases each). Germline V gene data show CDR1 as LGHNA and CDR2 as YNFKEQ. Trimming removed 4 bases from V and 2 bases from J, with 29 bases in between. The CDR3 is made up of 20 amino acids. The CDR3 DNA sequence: TGTGCCAGCAGCCCAAAATTACAGGGGAGGGGGTCCTTGGAGCAAGAGACCCAGTACTTC. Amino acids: CASSPKLQGRGSLEQETQYF.

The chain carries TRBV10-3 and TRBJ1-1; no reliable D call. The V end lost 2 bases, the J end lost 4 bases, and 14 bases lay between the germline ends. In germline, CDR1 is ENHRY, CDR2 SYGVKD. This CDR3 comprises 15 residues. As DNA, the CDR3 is TGTGCCATCAGTGAGCTGAAGACTTATGGCACTGAAGCTTTCTTT. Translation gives CAISELKTYGTEAFF.

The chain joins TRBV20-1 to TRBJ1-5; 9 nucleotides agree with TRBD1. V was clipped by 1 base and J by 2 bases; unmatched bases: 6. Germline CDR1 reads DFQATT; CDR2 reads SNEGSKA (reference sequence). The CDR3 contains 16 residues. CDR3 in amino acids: CSARVRDRVGNQPQHF. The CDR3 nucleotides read TGCAGTGCTAGAGTCCGGGACAGGGTAGGCAATCAGCCCCAGCATTTT.

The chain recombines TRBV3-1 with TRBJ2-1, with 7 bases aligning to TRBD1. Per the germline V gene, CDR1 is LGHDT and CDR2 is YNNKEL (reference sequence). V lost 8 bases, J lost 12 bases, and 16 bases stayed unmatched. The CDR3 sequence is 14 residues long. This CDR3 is CASATGTDFSGQFF. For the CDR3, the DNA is TGTGCCAGCGCTACCGGGACAGATTTTAGTGGGCAGTTCTTC.

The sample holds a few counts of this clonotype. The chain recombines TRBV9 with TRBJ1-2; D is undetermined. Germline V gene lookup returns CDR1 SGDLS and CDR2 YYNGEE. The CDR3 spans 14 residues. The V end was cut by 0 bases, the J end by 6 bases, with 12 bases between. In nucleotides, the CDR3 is TGTGCCAGCAGCGTAGGGGATCCAAGTGATGGCTACACCTTC. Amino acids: CASSVGDPSDGYTF.

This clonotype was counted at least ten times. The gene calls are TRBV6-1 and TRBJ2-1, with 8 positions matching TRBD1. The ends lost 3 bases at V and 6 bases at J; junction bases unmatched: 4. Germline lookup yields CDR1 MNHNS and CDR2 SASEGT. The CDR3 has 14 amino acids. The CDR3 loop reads CASSEWDRSNEQFF. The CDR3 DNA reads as TGTGCCAGCAGTGAGTGGGACAGGAGCAATGAGCAGTTCTTC.

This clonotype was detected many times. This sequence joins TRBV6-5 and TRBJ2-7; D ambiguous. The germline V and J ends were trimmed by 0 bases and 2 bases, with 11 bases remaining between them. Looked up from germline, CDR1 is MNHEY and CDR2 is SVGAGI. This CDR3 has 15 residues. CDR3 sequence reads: CASSYSFPRPYEQYF. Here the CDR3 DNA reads TGTGCCAGCAGTTACTCTTTCCCTAGACCCTACGAGCAGTACTTC.

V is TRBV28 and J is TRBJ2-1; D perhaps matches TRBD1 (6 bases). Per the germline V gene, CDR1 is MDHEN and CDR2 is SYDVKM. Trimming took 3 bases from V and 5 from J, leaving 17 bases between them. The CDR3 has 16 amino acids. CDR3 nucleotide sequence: TGTGCCAGCAGTTTCTTAACAGGGACCCAAAACAATGAGCAGTTCTTC. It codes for CASSFLTGTQNNEQFF.

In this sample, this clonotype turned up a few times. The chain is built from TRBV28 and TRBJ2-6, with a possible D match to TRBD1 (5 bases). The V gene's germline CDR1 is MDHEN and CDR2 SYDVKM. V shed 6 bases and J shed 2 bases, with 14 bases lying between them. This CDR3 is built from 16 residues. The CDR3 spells CASSPQGLAGANVLTF. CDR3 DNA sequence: TGTGCCAGCAGCCCGCAGGGTTTGGCTGGGGCCAACGTCCTGACTTTC.

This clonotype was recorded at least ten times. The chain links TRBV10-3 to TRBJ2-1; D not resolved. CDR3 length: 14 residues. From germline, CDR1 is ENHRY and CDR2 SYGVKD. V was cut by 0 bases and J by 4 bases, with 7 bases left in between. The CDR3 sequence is CAISESDDYNEQFF. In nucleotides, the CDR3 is TGTGCCATCAGTGAGTCAGACGATTACAATGAGCAGTTCTTC.

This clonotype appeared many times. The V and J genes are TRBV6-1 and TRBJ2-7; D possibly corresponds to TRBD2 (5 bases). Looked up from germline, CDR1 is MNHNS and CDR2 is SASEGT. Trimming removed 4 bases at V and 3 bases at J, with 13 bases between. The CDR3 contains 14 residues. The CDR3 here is CASSVEVEGYEQYF. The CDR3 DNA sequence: TGTGCCAGCAGTGTCGAGGTTGAGGGCTACGAGCAGTACTTC.

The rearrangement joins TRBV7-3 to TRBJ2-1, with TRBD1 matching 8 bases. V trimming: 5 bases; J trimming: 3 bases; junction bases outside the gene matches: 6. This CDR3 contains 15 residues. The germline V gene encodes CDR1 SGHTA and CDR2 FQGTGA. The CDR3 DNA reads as TGTGCCAGCAGCGATCCCGGGACAGGCTACAATGAGCAGTTCTTC. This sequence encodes CASSDPGTGYNEQFF. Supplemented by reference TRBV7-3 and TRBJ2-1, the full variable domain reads GAGVSQTPSNKVTEKGKYVELRCDPISGHTALYWYRQSLGQGPEFLIYFQGTGAADDSGLPNDRFFAVRPEGSVSTLKIQRTERGDSAVYLCASSDPGTGYNEQFFGPGTRLTVL.

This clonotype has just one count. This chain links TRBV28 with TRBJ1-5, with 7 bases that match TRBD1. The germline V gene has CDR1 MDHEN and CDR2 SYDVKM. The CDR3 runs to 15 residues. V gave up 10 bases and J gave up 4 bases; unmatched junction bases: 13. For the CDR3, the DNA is TGTGCCACCTACCCAGGGGACAGAAGAAATCAGCCCCAGCATTTT. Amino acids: CATYPGDRRNQPQHF.

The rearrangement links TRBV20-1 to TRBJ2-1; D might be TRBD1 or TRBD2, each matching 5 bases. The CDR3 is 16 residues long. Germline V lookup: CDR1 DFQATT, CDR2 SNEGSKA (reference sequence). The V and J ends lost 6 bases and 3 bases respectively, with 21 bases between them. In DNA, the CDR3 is TGCAGTGCCAGGGACGGAAGACCCACTCTCTACAATGAGCAGTTCTTC. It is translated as CSARDGRPTLYNEQFF.